The clone carrying this TCR beta chain came up many times. Its antigen is unidentified. Investigators amplified TCR beta CDR3 regions from RNA transcripts. RT-PCR was first run with HTBI primers, then multiplex PCR in a second round. TCRdb analysed the multiplex PCR reads with MiXCR anew, one entry per CDR3 protein. This sample has hundreds of thousands of distinct CDR3 sequences, with roughly 21% found just once. This specimen belongs to a study of Graves' ophthalmopathy and Graves' hyperthyroidism. Regarding the study as a whole: Detected in blood as well were most expanded thyroid clonotypes with frequency above 0.001. The model's ophthalmopathy progression predictions had just under 71% sensitivity and over 72% specificity.

This CDR3 is 14 amino acids long. Per germline, CDR1 DFQATT and CDR2 SNEGSKA (reference sequence). V lost 0 bases, J lost 1 base, and 3 bases stayed unmatched. The stable label applied to hyperthyroidism with no ophthalmopathy within 18 months of follow-up. Hyperthyroidism patients, all newly diagnosed, had under 2 months' duration and ages of 18 to 65. The TCR comes from a woman aged 18-30 years with stable Graves' hyperthyroidism. The sample taken for sequencing was peripheral blood. The V gene is TRBV20-1, the J gene TRBJ2-7; 7 bases fit TRBD1. The CDR3 nucleotides read TGCAGTGCTAGAGAAGGGGGCTCGTCCTACGAGCAGTACTTC. It codes for CSAREGGSSYEQYF.